The T cell receptor beta chain described here comes from a study of blood T cell repertoires in COVID-19. The wider study: Nucleic acid was either cDNA or gDNA, and it came from T cells, B-cell-depleted T cells, or PBMCs.

The V and J ends lost 2 bases and 7 bases respectively, with 8 bases between them. The germline V gene has CDR1 SGHTA and CDR2 FQGTGA. The CDR3 consists of 13 residues. The table came from immunoSEQ multiplex PCR; TCRdb's copy has only in-frame clones and leaves some out. The table lists over 600,000 clones, just under 90% of them singletons. This clonotype originated in a woman under 30 with acute or convalescent COVID-19. The V gene is TRBV7-3, the J gene TRBJ2-2; D not resolved. Sample: peripheral blood. This CDR3 reads CASSLGSGGELFF. The CDR3 DNA sequence: TGTGCCAGCAGCTTAGGATCGGGCGGGGAGCTGTTTTTT.